This T cell receptor (beta chain) derives from a study of blood T cells in healthy people across ages. Trimming pared 3 bases from V and 6 bases from J, leaving 15 bases between. The CDR3 is 13 residues long. The germline CDR1 and CDR2 sequences are DFQATT and SNEGSKA (reference sequence). A second PCR of 7 to 11 cycles used a sample-barcoded 5' primer and a J-beta primer mix. TCRdb fed the 5' RACE reads into MiXCR, producing one record per CDR3 protein. Of 750,000 to 950,000 distinct CDR3 sequences detected, approximately 32% appear once; the ten largest clones hold approximately 10%. This clonotype was picked up many times. In addition, the sample was reused for a study of T cells of mothers and their children.

Sequencing was performed on blood. The receptor was isolated from a middle-aged woman in good health. The genes are TRBV20-1 and TRBJ2-7; unclear D gene. The CDR3 region is CSARGAPGSEQYF. CDR3 bases: TGCAGTGCTAGGGGTGCCCCCGGAAGCGAGCAGTACTTC.